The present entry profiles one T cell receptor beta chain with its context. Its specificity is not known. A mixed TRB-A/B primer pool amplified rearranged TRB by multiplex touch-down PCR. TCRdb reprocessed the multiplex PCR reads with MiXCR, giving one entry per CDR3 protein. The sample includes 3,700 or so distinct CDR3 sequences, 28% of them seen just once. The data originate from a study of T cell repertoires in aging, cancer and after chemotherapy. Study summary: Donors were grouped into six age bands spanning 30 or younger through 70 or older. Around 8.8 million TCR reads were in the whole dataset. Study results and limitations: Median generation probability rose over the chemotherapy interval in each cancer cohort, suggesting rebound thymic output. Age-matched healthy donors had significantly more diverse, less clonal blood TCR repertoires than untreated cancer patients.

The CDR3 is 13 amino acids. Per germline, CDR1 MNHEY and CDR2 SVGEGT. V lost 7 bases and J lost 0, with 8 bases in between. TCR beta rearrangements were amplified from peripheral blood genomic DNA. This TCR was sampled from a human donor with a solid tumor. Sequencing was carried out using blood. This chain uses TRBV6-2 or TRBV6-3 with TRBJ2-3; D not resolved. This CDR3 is CASKKSSTDTQYF. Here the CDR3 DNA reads TGTGCCAGCAAAAAATCTAGCACAGATACGCAGTATTTT.